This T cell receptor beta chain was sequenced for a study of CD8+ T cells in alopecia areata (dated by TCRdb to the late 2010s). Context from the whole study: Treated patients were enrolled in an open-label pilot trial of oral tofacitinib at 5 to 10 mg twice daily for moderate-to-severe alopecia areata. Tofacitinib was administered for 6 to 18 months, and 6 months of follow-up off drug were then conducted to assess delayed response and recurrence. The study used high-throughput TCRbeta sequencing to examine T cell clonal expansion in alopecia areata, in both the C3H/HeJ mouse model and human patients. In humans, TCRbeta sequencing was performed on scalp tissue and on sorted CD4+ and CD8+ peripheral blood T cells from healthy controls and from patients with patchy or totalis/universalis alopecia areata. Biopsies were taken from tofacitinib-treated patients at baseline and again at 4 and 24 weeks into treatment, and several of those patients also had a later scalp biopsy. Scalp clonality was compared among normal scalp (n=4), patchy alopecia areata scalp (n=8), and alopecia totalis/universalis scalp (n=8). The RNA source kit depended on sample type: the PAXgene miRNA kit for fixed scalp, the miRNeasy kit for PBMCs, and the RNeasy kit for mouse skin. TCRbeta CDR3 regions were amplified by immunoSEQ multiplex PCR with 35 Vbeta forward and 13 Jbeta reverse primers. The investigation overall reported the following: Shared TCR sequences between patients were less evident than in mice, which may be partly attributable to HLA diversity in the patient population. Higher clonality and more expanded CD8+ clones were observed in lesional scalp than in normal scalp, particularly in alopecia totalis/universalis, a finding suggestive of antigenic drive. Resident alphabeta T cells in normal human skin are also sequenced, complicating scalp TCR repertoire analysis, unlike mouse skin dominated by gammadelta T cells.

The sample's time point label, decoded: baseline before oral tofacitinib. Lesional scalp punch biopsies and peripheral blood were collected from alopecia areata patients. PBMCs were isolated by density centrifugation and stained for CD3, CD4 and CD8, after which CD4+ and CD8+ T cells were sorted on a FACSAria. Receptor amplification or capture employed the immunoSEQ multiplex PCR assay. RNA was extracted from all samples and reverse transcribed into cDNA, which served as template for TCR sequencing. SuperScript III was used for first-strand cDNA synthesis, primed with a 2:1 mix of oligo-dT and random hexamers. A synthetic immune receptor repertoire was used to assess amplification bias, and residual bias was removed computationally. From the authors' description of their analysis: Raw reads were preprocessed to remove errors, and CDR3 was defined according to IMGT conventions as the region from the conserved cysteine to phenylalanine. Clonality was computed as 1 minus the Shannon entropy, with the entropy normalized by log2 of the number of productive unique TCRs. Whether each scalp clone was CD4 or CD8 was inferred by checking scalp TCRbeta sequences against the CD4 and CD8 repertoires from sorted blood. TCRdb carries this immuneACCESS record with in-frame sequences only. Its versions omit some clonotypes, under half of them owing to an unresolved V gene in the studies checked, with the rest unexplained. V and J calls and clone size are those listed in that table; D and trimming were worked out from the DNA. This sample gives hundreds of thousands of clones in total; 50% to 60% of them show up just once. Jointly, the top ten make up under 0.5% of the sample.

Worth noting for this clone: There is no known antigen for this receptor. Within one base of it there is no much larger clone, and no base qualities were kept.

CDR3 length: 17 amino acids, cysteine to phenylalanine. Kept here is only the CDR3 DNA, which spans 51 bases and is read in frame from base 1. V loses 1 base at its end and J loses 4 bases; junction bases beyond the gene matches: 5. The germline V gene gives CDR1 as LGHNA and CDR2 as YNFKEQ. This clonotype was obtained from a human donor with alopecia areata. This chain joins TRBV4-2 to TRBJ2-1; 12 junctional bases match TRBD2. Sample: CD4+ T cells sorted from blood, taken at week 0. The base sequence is TGTGCCAGCAGCCAAGCTAGCGGGAGGGCCTTGTACAATGAGCAGTTCTTC. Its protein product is CASSQASGRALYNEQFF.